This T cell receptor (beta chain) was sequenced in a study of patients and donors after allogeneic stem cell transplantation (dated by TCRdb to about 2020). Library preparation employed RT-PCR. Data came from a NextSeq 550. TCRdb ran its own pipeline on the public reads, namely fastp trimming at Q25 and MiXCR clone calling, and kept in-frame beta chains. Rows with one shared CDR3 protein collapse into an entry with the most common genes and DNA. This sample lists about 150,000 distinct CDR3 sequences; over 30% were detected once. The ten biggest clones cover around 50% of the sample. The table lists this clonotype with a few counts. Its recognized antigen is unknown. No base-level quality is on record; no much larger clone is a single base apart. The germline V gene gives CDR1 as SGHRS and CDR2 as YFSETQ. The CDR3 starts with the cysteine, ends with the phenylalanine, and has 16 residues. Only the CDR3 part of the read is kept: 48 bases, read in frame from the first base. At the junction V is shortened by 0 bases and J by 0 bases, with 13 bases in between.

Sequencing was done on a sample of blood, either unsorted or a sorted T cell fraction (not recorded which). The chain joins TRBV5-1 to TRBJ2-7; 6 matching bases give a weak D call of TRBD2. This TCR derives from a human donor who was either an allogeneic HSCT recipient or a stem cell or donor lymphocyte infusion donor (not recorded which). It is not recorded whose cells these are; they may come from a transplant donor. For the CDR3, the sequence is CASSLGGTASSYEQYF. The DNA reads TGCGCCAGCAGCTTGGGCGGGACCGCAAGCTCCTACGAGCAGTACTTC.